The clone carrying this TCR beta chain was detected only once. Assay used: immunoSEQ multiplex PCR; TCRdb lists only in-frame clones, some missing. This sample carries just over 300,000 clones, over 85% of them seen once, and the ten largest clones take less than 2%. This entry is derived from a study of blood T cell repertoires in COVID-19. Whole-study context: COVID-19 samples from acute and convalescent phases originated in the United States, Italy and Spain.

Seattle enrolled patients during active infection and tracked them longitudinally. Germline CDR1 LNHDA, CDR2 SQIVND (reference sequence). V lost 3 bases and J lost 5, with 7 bases in between. This CDR3 is 13 amino acids long. The rearrangement joins TRBV19 to TRBJ1-4; D call uncertain. This clonotype was sampled from a woman between 25 and 40 years old with COVID-19, enrolled during active disease. Sequencing input: peripheral blood. This CDR3 is CASSMAGNEKLFF. In DNA form, the CDR3 reads TGTGCCAGTAGTATGGCGGGAAATGAAAAACTGTTTTTT.